These T cell receptor beta chains were read from a single sample in a study of cytomegalovirus exposure and HLA in healthy donors. Assay: immunoSEQ multiplex PCR; the TCRdb copy retains only in-frame clones and omits some. The table shows some 170,000 clones, with approximately 87% occurring only once. Sequencing was done on a sample of PBMCs. All receptors derive from a woman aged 25 to 39 in good health and CMV-seronegative. The CDR3 runs from the conserved cysteine through the conserved F or W. D genes are given only for firm matches. Rows may omit the clone size; those that give it use once, few, many or a size class.

d_gene: .
v_gene: TRBV19
j_gene: TRBJ1-1
abundance: .
CDR3aa: CASSIASGGGSTEAFF
CDR3nt: TGTGCCAGTAGTATCGCCTCCGGTGGCGGTAGCACTGAAGCTTTCTTT

d_gene: TRBD2
v_gene: TRBV5-1
j_gene: TRBJ2-1
abundance: .
CDR3aa: CASSLGLAGGLNEQFF
CDR3nt: TGCGCCAGCAGCTTGGGGCTAGCGGGGGGGCTTAATGAGCAGTTCTTC

d_gene: .
v_gene: TRBV11-2
j_gene: TRBJ2-3
abundance: .
CDR3aa: CASSLRVGVRTDTQYF
CDR3nt: TGTGCCAGCAGCTTAAGGGTCGGGGTCAGGACAGATACGCAGTATTTT

d_gene: TRBD1
v_gene: TRBV2
j_gene: TRBJ2-5
abundance: .
CDR3aa: CASSEALPGTGGETQYF
CDR3nt: TGTGCCAGCAGTGAAGCGCTTCCCGGGACAGGGGGGGAGACCCAGTACTTC

d_gene: .
v_gene: TRBV30
j_gene: TRBJ1-2
abundance: .
CDR3aa: CALGPGNGYTF
CDR3nt: TGTGCCCTCGGGCCCGGGAATGGCTACACCTTC

d_gene: .
v_gene: TRBV27
j_gene: TRBJ2-7
abundance: few
CDR3aa: CASTSSWDTIYEQYF
CDR3nt: TGTGCCAGCACCTCGAGTTGGGACACAATCTACGAGCAGTACTTC

d_gene: TRBD1
v_gene: TRBV4-1
j_gene: TRBJ2-6
abundance: .
CDR3aa: CASSQETGSGANVLTF
CDR3nt: TGCGCCAGCAGCCAAGAGACAGGGTCTGGGGCCAACGTCCTGACTTTC

d_gene: .
v_gene: TRBV27
j_gene: TRBJ2-7
abundance: .
CDR3aa: CASTPSGGLGSYEQYF
CDR3nt: TGTGCCAGCACCCCCTCCGGTGGGCTGGGCTCCTACGAGCAGTACTTC

d_gene: TRBD2
v_gene: TRBV5-1
j_gene: TRBJ2-1
abundance: .
CDR3aa: CASSFSGAYNEQFF
CDR3nt: TGCGCCAGCAGCTTTAGCGGGGCTTACAATGAGCAGTTCTTC

d_gene: .
v_gene: TRBV10-1
j_gene: TRBJ1-1
abundance: .
CDR3aa: CASRTQGNTEAFF
CDR3nt: TGCGCCAGCAGAACTCAGGGGAACACTGAAGCTTTCTTT

d_gene: .
v_gene: TRBV18
j_gene: TRBJ1-2
abundance: few
CDR3aa: CASSPGRVHYGYTF
CDR3nt: TGTGCCAGCTCACCAGGGAGGGTACACTATGGCTACACCTTC

d_gene: .
v_gene: TRBV7-9
j_gene: TRBJ1-2
abundance: .
CDR3aa: CASSLLGGGRGYGYTF
CDR3nt: TGTGCCAGCAGCTTACTCGGGGGGGGCAGGGGCTATGGCTACACCTTC

d_gene: .
v_gene: TRBV14
j_gene: TRBJ2-3
abundance: .
CDR3aa: CASSLGLTDTQYF
CDR3nt: TGTGCCAGCAGCCTAGGACTGACAGATACGCAGTATTTT

d_gene: .
v_gene: TRBV2
j_gene: TRBJ2-3
abundance: .
CDR3aa: CASSDGGALITQYF
CDR3nt: TGTGCCAGCAGTGACGGAGGGGCGCTTATTACGCAGTATTTT

d_gene: .
v_gene: TRBV4-2
j_gene: TRBJ1-2
abundance: .
CDR3aa: CASSISGPGTRNGYTF
CDR3nt: TGTGCCAGCAGTATTTCCGGTCCCGGGACTCGGAATGGCTACACCTTC